These 32 T cell receptor beta chains originate from one sample sequenced in a study of shared clonotypes between healthy human individuals. Only in-frame clones appear in the TCRdb table, and some are missing; sequencing was by immunoSEQ multiplex PCR. There are about 1.5 million clones in the sample; around 98% occur only once, and roughly 0.45% lies in the top ten. The sequenced sample consisted of naive CD4+ T cells sorted from blood. As to subset: CD45RA+ positively selected. The receptors stem from a man aged 30-40 years in good health.

The chain joins TRBV5-1 to TRBJ2-3, with TRBD2 matching 11 bases. The CDR3 runs 16 residues. CDR1 is SGHRS, CDR2 YFSETQ, per germline. V lost 4 bases and J lost 2; bases outside the gene matches: 6. CDR3 nucleotide sequence: TGCGCCAGCAGCACCCTACTAGCGGGGGCCACAGATACGCAGTATTTT. This gives the protein CASSTLLAGATDTQYF. Full variable domain (missing parts from reference TRBV5-1 and TRBJ2-3): KAGVTQTPRYLIKTRGQQVTLSCSPISGHRSVSWYQQTPGQGLQFLFEYFSETQRNKGNFPGRFSGRQFSNSRSEMNVSTLELGDSALYLCASSTLLAGATDTQYFGPGTRLTVL.

The chain employs TRBV30 and TRBJ2-3; D call uncertain. Trimming took 3 bases from V and 2 from J, leaving 9 bases between them. This CDR3 contains 13 residues. CDR1 GTSNPN and CDR2 SVGIG come from the germline V gene (reference sequence). In DNA form, the CDR3 reads TGTGCCTGGAGAAAGACATTCACAGATACGCAGTATTTT. Translating gives CAWRKTFTDTQYF.

The J gene is TRBJ1-1, the V gene TRBV5-4; 8 bases line up with TRBD1. Trimming at V came to 0 bases and at J to 9 bases, leaving 10 bases not matched to a gene. The germline V gene has CDR1 SGHNT and CDR2 YYREEE (reference sequence). The CDR3 extends over 15 amino acids. Here the CDR3 DNA reads TGTGCCAGCAGCTTGGATGCGACAGGGGATGAACAAGCTTTCTTT. Translation: CASSLDATGDEQAFF.

The gene calls are TRBV14 and TRBJ2-7; TRBD2 agrees at 7 bases. Germline values: CDR1 SGHDN, CDR2 FVKESK. J lost 3 bases, V lost 0 bases, and 11 bases had no gene match. The CDR3 totals 17 residues. The CDR3 nucleotides read TGTGCCAGCAGCCAAGAGTTCCTGGGACTACCATTCTACGAGCAGTACTTC. Its translation: CASSQEFLGLPFYEQYF.

The chain uses TRBV7-2 and TRBJ1-4; weak D call: TRBD1 (6 bases). Trimming cost V 5 bases and J 5 bases, with 15 bases left between them. The CDR3 runs to 15 residues. Germline V gene sequence: CDR1 SGHTA, CDR2 FQGNSA. CDR3 loop: CASSPPGHPNEKLFF. Here the CDR3 DNA reads TGTGCCAGCAGCCCGCCGGGACACCCGAATGAAAAACTGTTTTTT.

A remark on this clone: Other DNA sequences in this sample translate to the same CDR3. This chain uses TRBV18 with TRBJ2-2; D is unclear. Trimming left V 1 base short and J 6 bases short, with 3 bases between. CDR1 and CDR2 from the germline V gene are KGHSH and LQKENI. There are 12 residues in the CDR3. CDR3 DNA: TGTGCCAGCTCACCACTGTCCGGGGAGCTGTTTTTT. It is translated as CASSPLSGELFF.

Of note for this clone: Other nucleotide sequences in the sample specify the same CDR3. The chain is built from TRBV5-4 and TRBJ2-7; TRBD2 might be the D (6 bases). In germline, CDR1 is SGHNT, CDR2 YYREEE (reference sequence). V lost 10 bases and J 0 bases, leaving 17 bases between the germline ends. This CDR3 spans 14 amino acids. In nucleotides, the CDR3 is TGTGCCTCCTCCGGGACTGCTAGCTCCTACGAGCAGTACTTC. Its protein is CASSGTASSYEQYF.

CDR3 sequence (DNA): TGCAGCCTCCTGGAGCAGAGACGCTCAGATACGCAGTATTTT. Translation: CSLLEQRRSDTQYF. This chain connects TRBV29-1 to TRBJ2-3; D uncertain. This CDR3 spans 14 amino acids. The V gene lost 8 bases and the J gene lost 4 bases, with 19 bases spanning the gap. Per germline, CDR1 SQVTM and CDR2 ANQGSEA.

In this sample, this clone turned up once. The V call is TRBV7-6, the J call TRBJ2-1, with 10 bases fitting TRBD1. Unmatched junction bases numbered 4, after V lost 5 bases and J lost 3 bases. The CDR3 is 15 residues long. Germline values: CDR1 SGHVS, CDR2 FNYEAQ. CDR3 DNA: TGTGCCAGCAGCCCCCGGGACAGGGGCTACAATGAGCAGTTCTTC. Its translation: CASSPRDRGYNEQFF.

The V call is TRBV19, the J call TRBJ2-7, with 9 bases aligning to TRBD1. Per the germline V gene, CDR1 is LNHDA and CDR2 is SQIVND (reference sequence). CDR3 length equals 14 residues. Trimming at V came to 5 bases and at J to 5 bases, leaving 7 bases not matched to a gene. The CDR3 here is CASSDRDRANEQYF. The CDR3 DNA reads as TGTGCCAGTAGTGACCGGGACAGGGCTAACGAGCAGTACTTC. The whole variable domain, filled in from reference TRBV19 and TRBJ2-7, reads DGGITQSPKYLFRKEGQNVTLSCEQNLNHDAMYWYRQDPGQGLRLIYYSQIVNDFQKGDIAEGYSVSREKKESFPLTVTSAQKNPTAFYLCASSDRDRANEQYFGPGTRLTVT.

CDR3 nucleotides: TGTGCCACCGGACAGTACTCTGGAAACACCATATATTTT. It is translated as CATGQYSGNTIYF. This sequence joins TRBV28 and TRBJ1-3; tentative D call: TRBD1 (6 bases). The CDR3 is 13 amino acids. V lost 10 bases and J 0 bases, leaving 10 bases between the germline ends. CDR1 and CDR2 (germline): MDHEN, SYDVKM.

This chain links TRBV7-9 with TRBJ1-1; weak D call: TRBD1 (5 bases). Germline CDR1 SEHNR, CDR2 FQNEAQ (reference sequence). The CDR3 is 14 amino acids. V lost 3 bases to trimming and J lost 3 bases, with 11 bases between them. Written as DNA, the CDR3 is TGTGCCAGCAGCTTCGCAGGGAGGGACACTGAAGCTTTCTTT. This codes for CASSFAGRDTEAFF.

This rearrangement joins TRBV5-1 to TRBJ2-1; D uncertain. CDR3 length: 14 amino acids. V was trimmed by 4 bases and J by 2 bases, leaving 10 bases between them. Germline-derived CDR1 and CDR2 are SGHRS and YFSETQ. CDR3 in amino acids: CASSPRVTYNEQFF. Written as DNA, the CDR3 is TGCGCCAGCAGCCCCCGCGTGACCTACAATGAGCAGTTCTTC.

This chain connects TRBV7-6 to TRBJ2-1, with D possibly being TRBD1 or TRBD2 (5 bases each). Germline V gene data show CDR1 as SGHVS and CDR2 as FNYEAQ. V lost 5 bases to trimming and J lost 0 bases, with 17 bases between them. The CDR3 spans 17 residues. The CDR3 sequence is CASSRFTGQSSYNEQFF. CDR3 coding DNA: TGTGCCAGCAGCCGATTCACGGGGCAGAGCTCCTACAATGAGCAGTTCTTC.

V usage is TRBV29-1 and J usage is TRBJ1-3; possible D gene TRBD1, 6 bases. V lost 3 bases to trimming and J lost 0 bases, with 15 bases between them. Looked up from germline, CDR1 is SQVTM and CDR2 is ANQGSEA. The CDR3 consists of 16 residues. This chain's CDR3 is CSVEFGGLSSGNTIYF. The DNA for the CDR3 is TGCAGCGTTGAGTTCGGGGGGCTTAGCTCTGGAAACACCATATATTTT.

The V gene is TRBV25-1, the J gene TRBJ1-2; 7 bases line up with TRBD1. There are 13 residues in the CDR3. Germline assignment: CDR1 MGHDK and CDR2 SYGVNS. The V gene end was trimmed by 10 bases and the J gene end by 4 bases; junction bases not matched to a gene: 9. CDR3 protein: CATLPGGGYGYTF. In DNA form, the CDR3 reads TGTGCCACTCTACCAGGGGGTGGCTATGGCTACACCTTC.

This chain joins TRBV10-3 and TRBJ2-2; D is undetermined. Trimming took off 9 bases at V and 4 bases at J, with 9 bases between the two ends. CDR3 length: 12 amino acids. Germline CDR1 is ENHRY and CDR2 is SYGVKD. CDR3 region: CAIRGSTGELFF. The DNA of the CDR3 is TGTGCCATTAGAGGAAGCACCGGGGAGCTGTTTTTT.

V and J are TRBV11-2 and TRBJ2-5; TRBD2 agrees at 11 bases. With 5 bases clipped from V and 5 bases from J, the junction kept 7 bases outside the gene matches. Looked up from germline, CDR1 is SGHAT and CDR2 is FQNNGV. The CDR3 consists of 15 residues. CDR3 sequence (DNA): TGTGCCAGCAGCCCTAGCGGGAGGCGGGGCGAGACCCAGTACTTC. This encodes CASSPSGRRGETQYF.

This clone was counted between two and nine times. The V gene is TRBV7-9, the J gene TRBJ2-2, with 7 positions matching TRBD1. V shed 5 bases, J shed 0 bases, and the junction held 3 bases outside the gene matches. Per germline, CDR1 SEHNR and CDR2 FQNEAQ (reference sequence). CDR3 length equals 15 residues. The CDR3 nucleotides are TGTGCCAGCAGCAGGGACAGCCCGAACACCGGGGAGCTGTTTTTT. The encoded protein is CASSRDSPNTGELFF.

The rearrangement uses TRBV18 and TRBJ2-2, with no clear D. Germline V gives CDR1 KGHSH, CDR2 LQKENI. The CDR3 contains 14 residues. The V gene lost 1 base and the J gene lost 4 bases, with 7 bases spanning the gap. CDR3 nucleotides: TGTGCCAGCTCACCACTTGAAAGCACCGGGGAGCTGTTTTTT. Its translation: CASSPLESTGELFF.

The chain uses TRBV5-1 and TRBJ1-2; D remains unclear. This CDR3 has 15 residues. CDR1 and CDR2 from the germline V gene are SGHRS and YFSETQ. Trimming removed 1 base at V and 6 bases at J, with 16 bases between. CDR3 in DNA: TGCGCCAGCAGCTTGACCGCCCAAACGTCGGATGGCTACACCTTC. Its protein is CASSLTAQTSDGYTF. Combining the CDR3 with reference TRBV5-1 and TRBJ1-2 gives the whole variable domain KAGVTQTPRYLIKTRGQQVTLSCSPISGHRSVSWYQQTPGQGLQFLFEYFSETQRNKGNFPGRFSGRQFSNSRSEMNVSTLELGDSALYLCASSLTAQTSDGYTFGSGTRLTVV.

Note on this clone: Other nucleotide sequences in the sample specify the same CDR3. The chain is built from TRBV29-1 and TRBJ2-7; possibly TRBD2 for D (6 bases). V lost 4 bases and J lost 5, with 9 bases in between. Germline V gene lookup returns CDR1 SQVTM and CDR2 ANQGSEA. This CDR3 comprises 11 residues. CDR3 region: CSVGRGDEQYF. In nucleotides, the CDR3 is TGCAGCGTTGGGAGGGGCGACGAGCAGTACTTC.

This clone occurred once. This sequence joins TRBV19 and TRBJ2-5; 15 bases align to TRBD2. V lost 6 bases, J lost 4 bases, and 0 bases stayed unmatched. The CDR3 runs 14 residues. Germline V CDR1 and CDR2: LNHDA, SQIVND (reference sequence). The CDR3 here is CASRGLAGGETQYF. The DNA for the CDR3 is TGTGCCAGTAGGGGACTAGCGGGAGGAGAGACCCAGTACTTC.

The CDR3, as DNA: TGTGCCAGCAGTCTAGCGGGAGCGGTCGAGACCCAGTACTTC. Its protein product is CASSLAGAVETQYF. The chain is built from TRBV6-1 and TRBJ2-5; 10 bases agree with TRBD2. Trimming took 5 bases from V and 5 from J; bases not matched to a gene: 5. The germline V gene has CDR1 MNHNS and CDR2 SASEGT. This CDR3 is 14 amino acids long.

This rearrangement joins TRBV30 to TRBJ1-1; D is unclear. Trimming removed 5 bases at V and 1 base at J, with 5 bases between. The CDR3 consists of 11 residues. Germline-derived CDR1 and CDR2 are GTSNPN and SVGIG (reference sequence). The CDR3 region is CAWFGNTEAFF. For the CDR3, the DNA is TGTGCCTGGTTCGGGAACACTGAAGCTTTCTTT.

This clone has just one count. The genes are TRBV19 and TRBJ2-7, with 7 positions matching TRBD1. Germline lookup yields CDR1 LNHDA and CDR2 SQIVND (reference sequence). The CDR3 extends over 15 amino acids. With V trimmed by 5 bases and J by 0 bases, 7 bases remained unmatched. CDR3 nucleotide sequence: TGTGCCAGTAGTGTAGGGGGCATGAGCTCCTACGAGCAGTACTTC. This sequence encodes CASSVGGMSSYEQYF.

The CDR3 spells CASRLRTIGTGAKNQPQHF. The CDR3 nucleotides read TGTGCCAGCAGGCTGCGTACTATCGGGACAGGGGCTAAAAATCAGCCCCAGCATTTT. This chain connects TRBV28 to TRBJ1-5, with 10 bases lining up with TRBD1. The CDR3 contains 19 residues. The germline V gene encodes CDR1 MDHEN and CDR2 SYDVKM. Trimming removed 6 bases from V and 4 bases from J; junction bases left unmatched: 18.

The rearrangement links TRBV5-1 to TRBJ2-3, with TRBD2 identical over 9 bases. The V and J ends lost 2 bases and 3 bases, in that order; junction bases with no gene match: 7. The CDR3 covers 16 residues. Germline assignment: CDR1 SGHRS and CDR2 YFSETQ. The CDR3 sequence is CASSLLAGVQTDTQYF. The CDR3 nucleotides are TGCGCCAGCAGCTTATTAGCGGGAGTTCAGACAGATACGCAGTATTTT.

The chain employs TRBV15 and TRBJ1-5; TRBD1 agrees at 7 bases. The CDR3 has 15 amino acids. Per germline, CDR1 LNHNV and CDR2 YYDKDF (reference sequence). With V trimmed by 3 bases and J by 6 bases, 8 bases remained unmatched. CDR3 nucleotide sequence: TGTGCCACCAGCAGGATTACAGGGGATAGTCAGCCCCAGCATTTT. It translates to CATSRITGDSQPQHF. Using reference TRBV15 and TRBJ1-5 for the parts outside the CDR3, the full variable domain is DAMVIQNPRYQVTQFGKPVTLSCSQTLNHNVMYWYQQKSSQAPKLLFHYYDKDFNNEADTPDNFQSRRPNTSFCFLDIRSPGLGDTAMYLCATSRITGDSQPQHFGDGTRLSIL.

This clone was detected only once. V and J are TRBV2 and TRBJ1-2, with D perhaps matching TRBD1 (6 bases). The length of the CDR3 is 14 residues. Germline V gene lookup returns CDR1 SNHLY and CDR2 FYNNEI. The V and J ends lost 11 bases and 2 bases respectively, with 18 bases between them. CDR3 sequence: CAARGQLLNYGYTF. For the CDR3, the DNA is TGTGCCGCCCGCGGACAGCTATTGAACTATGGCTACACCTTC.

The V gene is TRBV5-1, the J gene TRBJ2-3; maybe TRBD2 (5 bases). Trimming stripped 2 bases from V and 0 bases from J, with 13 bases between. Germline V lookup: CDR1 SGHRS, CDR2 YFSETQ. The CDR3 has 16 amino acids. CDR3 sequence reads: CASSLFMGASTDTQYF. CDR3 coding DNA: TGCGCCAGCAGCTTATTCATGGGAGCTAGCACAGATACGCAGTATTTT.

The rearrangement links TRBV6-1 to TRBJ1-5; 8 bases match TRBD1. CDR1 MNHNS and CDR2 SASEGT come from the germline V gene. The CDR3 runs 15 residues. V trimming: 5 bases; J trimming: 6 bases; junction bases outside the gene matches: 9. The CDR3 nucleotides read TGTGCCAGCAGTCCAGGGACAGGTCACAGTCAGCCCCAGCATTTT. This codes for CASSPGTGHSQPQHF.